A selection of T cell receptor beta chains follows, all from one sample in a study of cytomegalovirus exposure and HLA in healthy donors. Assay used: immunoSEQ multiplex PCR; TCRdb lists only in-frame clones, some missing. The sample consists of 100,000 to 120,000 clones, less than 85% of them appearing once. The material sequenced was PBMCs. These receptor sequences come from a man aged 25 to 40 in good health and CMV-seropositive. The CDR3 runs from the conserved cysteine through the conserved F or W. The D gene is left open where the match is weak. Clone size is shown for a subset of rows, as once, few, many or a class of expanded clone.

TRBV2	TRBD1	.	TRBJ1-5	TGTGCCAGCCGGACTGGACAGGGACCACAGCCCCAGCATTTT	CASRTGQGPQPQHF
TRBV5-1	TRBD1	.	TRBJ2-1	TGCGCCAGCAGCTCATCGACAGGGGGCGCTTACAATGAGCAGTTCTTC	CASSSSTGGAYNEQFF
TRBV2	TRBD1	.	TRBJ1-1	TGTGCCAGCATCCAAATCCAGGGGGCAGGAAAAGCTTTCTTT	CASIQIQGAGKAFF
TRBV9	.	.	TRBJ2-3	TGTGCCAGCAGCGTAGGAAACCAGGGTGGGACAGATACGCAGTATTTT	CASSVGNQGGTDTQYF
TRBV13	TRBD2	.	TRBJ2-7	TGTGCCAGCAGCCCGATTACTAGCGGGGGGGACTACGAGCAGTACTTC	CASSPITSGGDYEQYF
TRBV4-3	.	.	TRBJ1-3	TGCGCCAGCAGCCAAGATTCAGCTGGAAACACCATATATTTT	CASSQDSAGNTIYF
TRBV6-5	.	.	TRBJ1-6	TGTGCCAGCACCCCCGGGGGGGTTAATTCACCCCTCCACTTT	CASTPGGVNSPLHF
TRBV28	TRBD1	.	TRBJ1-1	TGTGCCAGCAGACCTCCCGACAGGGGCCGGGACACTGAAGCTTTCTTT	CASRPPDRGRDTEAFF
TRBV5-4	TRBD2	.	TRBJ2-7	TGTGCCAGCAGCTATAGCGGGGGGTGGTACGAGCAGTACTTC	CASSYSGGWYEQYF
TRBV27	TRBD1	few	TRBJ1-5	TGTGCCACCGGGCAGGGGGAGAATCAGCCCCAGCATTTT	CATGQGENQPQHF
TRBV9	.	.	TRBJ2-7	TGTGCCAGCAGCTCCCCTCGCCACGGAGGCTCCTACGAGCAGTACTTC	CASSSPRHGGSYEQYF
TRBV5-6	.	.	TRBJ1-3	TGTGCCAGCAGCGGGGGGGATACCTCTGGAAACACCATATATTTT	CASSGGDTSGNTIYF
TRBV11-3	.	few	TRBJ2-1	TGTGCCAGCAGCCCCCCGGGGGTTCTGGAGCAGTTCTTC	CASSPPGVLEQFF
TRBV7-6	TRBD1	.	TRBJ1-3	TGTGCCAGCAGCCTAACAGGGGGCTCTGGAAACACCATATATTTT	CASSLTGGSGNTIYF
TRBV7-8	.	.	TRBJ2-1	TGTGCCAGCAGCTTAGCGCCGGGGGTCCCACCCCCCCATTTCTACAATGAGCAGTTCTTC	CASSLAPGVPPPHFYNEQFF
TRBV4-1	TRBD2	.	TRBJ2-2	TGCGCCAGCAGCCACGGGATAGCGGGGGGTAACACCGGGGAGCTGTTTTTT	CASSHGIAGGNTGELFF
TRBV10-3	.	.	TRBJ1-2	TGTGCCATCAGAGATCAGGTTAACTATGGCTACACCTTC	CAIRDQVNYGYTF
TRBV5-1	.	.	TRBJ1-4	TGCGCCAGCAGCTTGGATGGCCTACGAGGGACTAATGAAAAACTGTTTTTT	CASSLDGLRGTNEKLFF
TRBV7-2	.	.	TRBJ1-5	TGTGCCAGCAGCGCAGTGATGCGGGGCCAGCCCCAGCATTTT	CASSAVMRGQPQHF
TRBV7-2	TRBD2	.	TRBJ2-5	TGTGCCAGCAGCCGCCAGCGGGGCCAAGAGACCCAGTACTTC	CASSRQRGQETQYF
TRBV28	TRBD1	.	TRBJ2-7	TGTGCCAGCAGTCCTACGGGGTCAGGGGGCGGTTTCTACGAGCAGTACTTC	CASSPTGSGGGFYEQYF
TRBV29-1	.	few	TRBJ1-1	TGCAGCGTTGATGAGGGACTAAACACTGAAGCTTTCTTT	CSVDEGLNTEAFF
TRBV6-1	TRBD2	.	TRBJ2-7	TGTGCCAGCAGTGATTTGGCTGGCGGGGGGGCCTACGAGCAGTACTTC	CASSDLAGGGAYEQYF
TRBV30	TRBD1	.	TRBJ2-7	TGTGCCTGGCATTTAATGGGACAGGCGAAAGAGCAGTACTTC	CAWHLMGQAKEQYF
TRBV29-1	TRBD2	few	TRBJ2-5	TGCAGCGTCCCTACCCGGACTAGCGGGTACCAAGAGACCCAGTACTTC	CSVPTRTSGYQETQYF
TRBV27	.	.	TRBJ1-2	TGTGCCAGCAGTTTAACCTTCCCTGGAGGCTATGGCTACACCTTC	CASSLTFPGGYGYTF
TRBV4-3	.	.	TRBJ2-1	TGCGCCAGCAGCCAAGGGCCAGTGAATGAGCAGTTCTTC	CASSQGPVNEQFF
TRBV11-3	.	.	TRBJ2-1	TGTGCCAGCAGCTTAGAAAGCGGGCCCTTCCATGAGCAGTTCTTC	CASSLESGPFHEQFF
TRBV7-9	TRBD1	.	TRBJ1-4	TGTGCCAGCAGCCTCACAGGGGGGGGTGAAAAACTGTTTTTT	CASSLTGGGEKLFF
TRBV30	TRBD2	.	TRBJ2-5	TGTGCCTGGAACCTAGGCCTAGCGGGGTCCGAGACCCAGTACTTC	CAWNLGLAGSETQYF
TRBV9	TRBD1	.	TRBJ2-5	TGTGCCAGCAGCCCAAGACAGGGGGAGACCCAGTACTTC	CASSPRQGETQYF
TRBV28	.	.	TRBJ2-3	TGTGCTACTGTGGTACTAAGCACAGATACGCAGTATTTT	CATVVLSTDTQYF
TRBV29-1	.	.	TRBJ2-7	TGCAGCGTTGAAGACTCCCCCTATTCCGAGCAGTACTTC	CSVEDSPYSEQYF
TRBV7-9	TRBD1	.	TRBJ1-4	TGTGCCAGCAACATACAGGGGCGGAATGAAAAACTGTTTTTT	CASNIQGRNEKLFF
TRBV7-6	.	.	TRBJ2-7	TGTGCCAGCAGCTTAGCGGGGGCTTACGAGCAGTACTTC	CASSLAGAYEQYF
TRBV4-3	TRBD2	.	TRBJ2-5	TGCGCCAGCAGCCAAGATGGGGTAGCGGGGGGGCGGGAGACCCAGTACTTC	CASSQDGVAGGRETQYF
TRBV29-1	.	.	TRBJ2-1	TGCAGCGGTGCGCGCCCGGGGTCTTTGGGGAATGAGCAGTTCTTC	CSGARPGSLGNEQFF
TRBV6-6	.	.	TRBJ1-6	TGTGCCAGCAGTTATCGGGCCGGGGATTCACCCCTCCACTTT	CASSYRAGDSPLHF
TRBV6-1	.	.	TRBJ2-7	TGTGCCAGCAGTGACGGACAGACGTACGAGCAGTACTTC	CASSDGQTYEQYF
TRBV10-3	.	.	TRBJ1-1	TGTGCCATCAGTGGTTGGGGGGGGATGAACACTGAAGCTTTCTTT	CAISGWGGMNTEAFF
TRBV4-1	.	few	TRBJ2-6	TGCGCCAGCAGCCACCCAGGGGTTGGGGCCAACGTCCTGACTTTC	CASSHPGVGANVLTF
TRBV7-2	.	once	TRBJ2-2	TGTGCCAGCAGCTTACACAGACCGAACACCGGGGAGCTGTTTTTT	CASSLHRPNTGELFF
TRBV4-1	TRBD1	.	TRBJ2-5	TGCGCCAGCAGACAACAGGGGGGAGAGACCCAGTACTTC	CASRQQGGETQYF
TRBV28	TRBD1	.	TRBJ2-7	TGTGCCAGCAGCTCAAAGGGACAGGGTTACTACGAGCAGTACTTC	CASSSKGQGYYEQYF
TRBV7-6	.	.	TRBJ2-5	TGTGCCAGCAGCTTCCTTGACAATCAAGAGACCCAGTACTTC	CASSFLDNQETQYF
TRBV19	TRBD1	.	TRBJ2-6	TGTGCCAGTCGGGACAGGGGGCGGTCTGGGGCCAACGTCCTGACTTTC	CASRDRGRSGANVLTF
TRBV9	TRBD2	.	TRBJ2-3	TGTGCCAGCAGCGGTGGGCGGGGGGGTGGCACAGATACGCAGTATTTT	CASSGGRGGGTDTQYF
TRBV7-2	TRBD1	.	TRBJ1-5	TGTGCCAGCACCCCGGGACAGGGTAACAATCAGCCCCAGCATTTT	CASTPGQGNNQPQHF